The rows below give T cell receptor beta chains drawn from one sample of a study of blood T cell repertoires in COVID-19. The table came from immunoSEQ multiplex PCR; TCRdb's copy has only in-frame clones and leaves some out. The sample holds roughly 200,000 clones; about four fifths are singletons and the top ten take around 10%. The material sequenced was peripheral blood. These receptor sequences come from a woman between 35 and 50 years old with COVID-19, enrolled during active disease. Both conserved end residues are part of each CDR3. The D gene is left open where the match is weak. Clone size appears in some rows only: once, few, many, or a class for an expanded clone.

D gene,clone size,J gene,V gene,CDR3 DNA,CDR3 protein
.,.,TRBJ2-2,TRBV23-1,TGCGCCAGCAGTCAATCGAGGTCCTTGGAGGGGGCTTTCACCGGGGAGCTGTTTTTT,CASSQSRSLEGAFTGELFF
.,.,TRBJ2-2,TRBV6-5,TGTGCCAGCAGTCCCTATGACTCCCTTGGCGGGGAGCTGTTTTTT,CASSPYDSLGGELFF
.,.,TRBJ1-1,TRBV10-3,TGTGCCATCAGTGAGTCGGGGCAGAGGAACACTGAAGCTTTCTTT,CAISESGQRNTEAFF
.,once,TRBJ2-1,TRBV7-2,TGTGCCAGCAGCGAAAGAACCGGGAGAGGAGAGCAGTTCTTC,CASSERTGRGEQFF
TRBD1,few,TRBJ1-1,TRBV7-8,TGTGCCAGCAGCATACTACAGGGGCTGCGGAGTGAAGCTTTCTTT,CASSILQGLRSEAFF
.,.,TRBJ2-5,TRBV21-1,TGTGCCAGCCCAGTTACTGATAGGGGTGGGGAGACCCAGTACTTC,CASPVTDRGGETQYF
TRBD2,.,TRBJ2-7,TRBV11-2,TGTGCCAGCACCAAGGGAGGGTTCGAGGAGCAGTACTTC,CASTKGGFEEQYF
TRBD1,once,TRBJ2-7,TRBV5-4,TGTGCCAGCAGCCCAGGGACAGGGGATATCTACGAGCAGTACTTC,CASSPGTGDIYEQYF
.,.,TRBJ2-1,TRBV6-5,TGTGCCAGCAGTTCCCTCGTAGTTGGGCTCTACAATGAGCAGTTCTTC,CASSSLVVGLYNEQFF
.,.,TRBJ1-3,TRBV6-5,TGTGCCAGCAGTTACTCGGTCCCCAGAGGAAACACCATATATTTT,CASSYSVPRGNTIYF
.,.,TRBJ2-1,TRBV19,TGTGCCAGTAGTATGGTTGGTGGCCGATACAATGAGCAGTTCTTC,CASSMVGGRYNEQFF
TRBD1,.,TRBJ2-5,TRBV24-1,TGTGCCACCAGTCCCTCCGGGACAGAAGACCAGGAGACCCAGTACTTC,CATSPSGTEDQETQYF
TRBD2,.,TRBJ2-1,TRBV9,TGTGCCAGCAGCAGTAGCGGGTACAATGAGCAGTTCTTC,CASSSSGYNEQFF
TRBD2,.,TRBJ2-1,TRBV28,TGTGCCAGCAGTTTAAGTAGTAGCGGGAAATACAATGAGCAGTTCTTC,CASSLSSSGKYNEQFF
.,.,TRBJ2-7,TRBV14,TGTGCCAGCTCCCCCCTAGCCGGGAGTCTCTACGAGCAGTACTTC,CASSPLAGSLYEQYF
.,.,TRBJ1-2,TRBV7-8,TGTGCCAGCAGCTCGAAGGACAGCCTGGAACGCTACACCTTC,CASSSKDSLERYTF
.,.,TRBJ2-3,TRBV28,TGTGCCAGCAGTCAACCTACTAGAAACCCAGATACGCAGTATTTT,CASSQPTRNPDTQYF
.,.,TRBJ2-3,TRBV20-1,TGCAGTGCTAGTATTTCGCGGGATACGCAGTATTTT,CSASISRDTQYF
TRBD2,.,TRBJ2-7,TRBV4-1,TGCGCCAGCAGCCAGAATTTGGGACTAGGAACCTACGAGCAGTACTTC,CASSQNLGLGTYEQYF
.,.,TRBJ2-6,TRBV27,TGTGCCAGCAGTTTATCGGGGGGAGCCGGGGCCAACGTCCTGACTTTC,CASSLSGGAGANVLTF
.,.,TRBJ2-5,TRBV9,TGTGCCAGCAGCGTTGGGACTTATCAAGAGACCCAGTACTTC,CASSVGTYQETQYF
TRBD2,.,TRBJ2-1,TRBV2,TGTGCCAGCAGTGTAGCGGGACTAGTGGGTGGTGAGCAGTTCTTC,CASSVAGLVGGEQFF
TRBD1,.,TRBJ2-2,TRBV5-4,TGTGCCAGCAGCCCGACAGGGATAAACACCGGGGAGCTGTTTTTT,CASSPTGINTGELFF
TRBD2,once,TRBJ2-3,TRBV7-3,TGTGCCAGCAGCATGATTAGCGGGGGGGCCTCAGATACGCAGTATTTT,CASSMISGGASDTQYF
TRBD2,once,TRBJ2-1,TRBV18,TGTGCCAGCTTGGGACTAGCGGATGAGCAGTTCTTC,CASLGLADEQFF
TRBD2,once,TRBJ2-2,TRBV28,TGTGCCAGCAGCGGGACGGCCGGGACTAGCGGGAGGGCAGAGACCGGGGAGCTGTTTTTT,CASSGTAGTSGRAETGELFF
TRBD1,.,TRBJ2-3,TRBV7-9,TGTGCCAGCAGCCACGACAGGGGGCGAACAGATACGCAGTATTTT,CASSHDRGRTDTQYF
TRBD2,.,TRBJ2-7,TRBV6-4,TGTGCCAGCAGTGACGTTAGCGGGAGGGTTCAGTACTTC,CASSDVSGRVQYF
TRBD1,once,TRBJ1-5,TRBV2,TGTGCCAGCACTCCAGACAGGGGCAATCAGCCCCAGCATTTT,CASTPDRGNQPQHF
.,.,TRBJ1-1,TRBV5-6,TGTGCCAGCAGCCCGCGTGTTTGGGCTGGGAACACTGAAGCTTTCTTT,CASSPRVWAGNTEAFF
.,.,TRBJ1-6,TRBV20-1,TGCAGTGCTAGTGAGGTACAGGGCTCCTATAATTCACCCCTCCACTTT,CSASEVQGSYNSPLHF
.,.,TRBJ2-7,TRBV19,TGTGCCAGTAGTATAGGGACAAGATACGAGCAGTACTTC,CASSIGTRYEQYF
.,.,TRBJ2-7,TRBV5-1,TGCGCCAGCAGCGCGGGACAGATCTACGAGCAGTACTTC,CASSAGQIYEQYF
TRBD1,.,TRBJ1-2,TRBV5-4,TGTGCCAGCAGCTTGGCCTCTGGACAGGGGGGCTATGGCTACACCTTC,CASSLASGQGGYGYTF
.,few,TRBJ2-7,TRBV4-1,TGCGCCAGCAGCCAAAGGGGGGGCGCGGGGCCTTCCTACGAGCAGTACTTC,CASSQRGGAGPSYEQYF
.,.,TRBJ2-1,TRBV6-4,TGTGCCAGCAGTGCCTCGGACTACCCGCAGTTCTTC,CASSASDYPQFF
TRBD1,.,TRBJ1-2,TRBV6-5,TGTGCCACCTCGCGACAGGGCTATGGCTACACCTTC,CATSRQGYGYTF
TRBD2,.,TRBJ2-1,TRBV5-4,TGTGCCAGCAGCCCAAGACTAGCGGGAGTCAATGAGCAGTTCTTC,CASSPRLAGVNEQFF
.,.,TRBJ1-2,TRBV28,TGTGCCAGCAGTTTTGGCGCCCAGGCTAACTATGGCTACACCTTC,CASSFGAQANYGYTF
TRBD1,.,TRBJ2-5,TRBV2,TGTGCCAGCAGTCAGACAGGGGGCCTTGGAGAGACCCAGTACTTC,CASSQTGGLGETQYF
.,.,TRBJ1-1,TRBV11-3,TGTGCCAGCAGCTTAGGAGGCCCGAACACTGAAGCTTTCTTT,CASSLGGPNTEAFF
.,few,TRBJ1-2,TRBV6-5,TGTGCCAGCAGTTACGGGGGGGATTACGATGGCTACACCTTC,CASSYGGDYDGYTF
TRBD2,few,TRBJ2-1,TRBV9,TGTGCCAGCAGCGTTACTAGCGGTTCCTACAATGAGCAGTTCTTC,CASSVTSGSYNEQFF
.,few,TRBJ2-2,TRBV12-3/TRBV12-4,TGTGCCAGCAGTTCGTCCACCGGGGAGCTGTTTTTT,CASSSSTGELFF
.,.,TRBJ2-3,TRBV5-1,TGCGCCAGCACCCAAGGGGCGAGCACAGATACGCAGTATTTT,CASTQGASTDTQYF
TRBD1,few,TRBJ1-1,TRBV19,TGTGCCAGTATTGGACAGGGGAACACTGAAGCTTTCTTT,CASIGQGNTEAFF
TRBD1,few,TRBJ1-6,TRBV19,TGTGCCAGTAGCCCCCCGACAGGGTTAAGTTCACCCCTCCACTTT,CASSPPTGLSSPLHF
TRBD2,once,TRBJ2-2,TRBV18,TGTGCCAGCTCATCGACTAGCGGGGTGAACACCGGGGAGCTGTTTTTT,CASSSTSGVNTGELFF
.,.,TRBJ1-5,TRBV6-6,TGTGCCAGCACCGTACGGGGGGGGCGAGGCTATCAGCCCCAGCATTTT,CASTVRGGRGYQPQHF
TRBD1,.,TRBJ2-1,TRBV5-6,TGTGCCAGCAGCTTGTGGACAGGGGGCTCTATTTCCTACAATGAGCAGTTCTTC,CASSLWTGGSISYNEQFF
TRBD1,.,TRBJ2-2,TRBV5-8,TGTGCCAGCAGCCGCGGGACAGGAAACACCGGGGAGCTGTTTTTT,CASSRGTGNTGELFF
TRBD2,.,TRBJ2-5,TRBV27,TGTGCCAGCAGTTACAAAGGACTAGCGGGGCCCCAAGAGACCCAGTACTTC,CASSYKGLAGPQETQYF
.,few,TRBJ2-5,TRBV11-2,TGTGCCAGCAGCTTACAGGGGGGAGGGACCCAGTACTTC,CASSLQGGGTQYF
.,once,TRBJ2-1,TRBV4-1,TGCGCCAGCAGCCAAGACTTGATGGGAGGCTCCTACAATGAGCAGTTCTTC,CASSQDLMGGSYNEQFF
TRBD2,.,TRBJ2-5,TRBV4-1,TGCGCCAGCAGCTCCCGGACTAGCGGAAGTATAACCGAAGAGACCCAGTACTTC,CASSSRTSGSITEETQYF
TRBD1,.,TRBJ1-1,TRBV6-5,TGTGCCAGCAGAAGGTCCACAGGGGTGAACACTGAAGCTTTCTTT,CASRRSTGVNTEAFF
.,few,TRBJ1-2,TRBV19,TGTGCCAGTACCACAGGACAGTACCCTAACTATGGCTACACCTTC,CASTTGQYPNYGYTF